Listed below are T cell receptor beta chains from one sample, sequenced in a study of shared clonotypes between healthy human individuals. Assay: immunoSEQ multiplex PCR; the TCRdb copy retains only in-frame clones and omits some. The sample lists some 500,000 clones, 60% to 80% occurring once. Material: PBMCs. These receptors were obtained from a middle-aged woman in good health. Some clones in this sample may be carry-over from other donors' samples. CDR3s include the opening cysteine and the closing phenylalanine or tryptophan. Fields, in order: clone size, D gene, J gene, V gene, CDR3 DNA, CDR3 protein. The D gene is left open where the match is weak. Where a row states a size, it is once, few, many or the class of an expanded clone; other rows omit it.

clone_size: .; d_call: TRBD1; j_call: TRBJ2-7; v_call: TRBV2; cdr3_nt: TGTGCCAGCAGTGAAGCCCCCGGGACAGGGCTTTACGAGCAGTACTTC; cdr3_aa: CASSEAPGTGLYEQYF
clone_size: .; d_call: .; j_call: TRBJ2-1; v_call: TRBV7-2; cdr3_nt: TGTGCCAGCAGCTTGGGCGGGAAGCGGCTGAATGAGCAGTTCTTC; cdr3_aa: CASSLGGKRLNEQFF
clone_size: .; d_call: TRBD2; j_call: TRBJ2-1; v_call: TRBV7-9; cdr3_nt: TGTGCCAGCAGTTTATTATACGGACTAGCGGATGAGCAGTTCTTC; cdr3_aa: CASSLLYGLADEQFF
clone_size: many; d_call: .; j_call: TRBJ2-7; v_call: TRBV9; cdr3_nt: TGTGCCAGCAGCGTTCGTTATGAGTCCTACGAGCAGTACTTC; cdr3_aa: CASSVRYESYEQYF
clone_size: .; d_call: TRBD1; j_call: TRBJ1-5; v_call: TRBV7-9; cdr3_nt: TGTGCCAGCAGCTCGACAGGGGGCGATCAGCCCCAGCATTTT; cdr3_aa: CASSSTGGDQPQHF
clone_size: .; d_call: .; j_call: TRBJ1-2; v_call: TRBV28; cdr3_nt: TGTGCCAGCAGTTTTGACAGCCACTATGGCTACACCTTC; cdr3_aa: CASSFDSHYGYTF
clone_size: once; d_call: .; j_call: TRBJ1-3; v_call: TRBV4-1; cdr3_nt: TGCGCCAGCAGCCAAGATTTCCGGAGCCAAAACACCATATATTTT; cdr3_aa: CASSQDFRSQNTIYF
clone_size: .; d_call: .; j_call: TRBJ2-3; v_call: TRBV5-1; cdr3_nt: TGCGCCAGCAGCCCAGAATCGGATACGCAGTATTTT; cdr3_aa: CASSPESDTQYF
clone_size: .; d_call: .; j_call: TRBJ2-2; v_call: TRBV30; cdr3_nt: TGTGCCTGCTTAACAGTTTCGAACACCGGGGAGCTGTTTTTT; cdr3_aa: CACLTVSNTGELFF
clone_size: many; d_call: .; j_call: TRBJ2-7; v_call: TRBV4-1; cdr3_nt: TGCGCCAGCAGCCAACAGGGAGCTCGCTCCTACGAGCAGTACTTC; cdr3_aa: CASSQQGARSYEQYF
clone_size: .; d_call: TRBD2; j_call: TRBJ2-7; v_call: TRBV15; cdr3_nt: TGTGCCACCAGCGCCCGACTAGCGGGAGAGGGAGAGCAGTACTTC; cdr3_aa: CATSARLAGEGEQYF
clone_size: .; d_call: TRBD1; j_call: TRBJ2-3; v_call: TRBV2; cdr3_nt: TGTGCCAGCAGTGCAGGGACAGGCACAGATACGCAGTATTTT; cdr3_aa: CASSAGTGTDTQYF
clone_size: .; d_call: .; j_call: TRBJ2-1; v_call: TRBV28; cdr3_nt: TGTGCCAGCAGTCGGACTACCTACAATGAGCAGTTCTTC; cdr3_aa: CASSRTTYNEQFF
clone_size: .; d_call: .; j_call: TRBJ1-5; v_call: TRBV5-1; cdr3_nt: TGCGCCAGCAGCTTGGAAGGGGGGGTGGAGCCCCAGCATTTT; cdr3_aa: CASSLEGGVEPQHF
clone_size: .; d_call: .; j_call: TRBJ1-2; v_call: TRBV5-1; cdr3_nt: TGCGCCAGCAGCTTAGGAGGAGACTATGGCTACACCTTC; cdr3_aa: CASSLGGDYGYTF
clone_size: .; d_call: .; j_call: TRBJ2-1; v_call: TRBV4-2; cdr3_nt: TGTGCCAGCAGCCAAGAACCAGTGGACAATGAGCAGTTCTTC; cdr3_aa: CASSQEPVDNEQFF
clone_size: once; d_call: .; j_call: TRBJ2-7; v_call: TRBV30; cdr3_nt: TGTGCCTGGAGTGAGAGGTCCTACGAGCAGTACTTC; cdr3_aa: CAWSERSYEQYF
clone_size: .; d_call: .; j_call: TRBJ2-3; v_call: TRBV11-1; cdr3_nt: TGTGCCAGCAGCTTAGCCGAGCGGGGCACAGATACGCAGTATTTT; cdr3_aa: CASSLAERGTDTQYF
clone_size: .; d_call: TRBD2; j_call: TRBJ2-1; v_call: TRBV7-8; cdr3_nt: TGTGCCAGCAGCTTTACTAGCGGGGGATACAATGAGCAGTTCTTC; cdr3_aa: CASSFTSGGYNEQFF
clone_size: .; d_call: .; j_call: TRBJ1-2; v_call: TRBV27; cdr3_nt: TGTGCCAGCAGTCCATCTGACTCTCGGGGAGGCTACACCTTC; cdr3_aa: CASSPSDSRGGYTF
clone_size: .; d_call: TRBD1; j_call: TRBJ1-3; v_call: TRBV5-4; cdr3_nt: TGTGCCAGCAGCTTGGAGGGGACAGGCCCTAGCTCTGGAAACACCATATATTTT; cdr3_aa: CASSLEGTGPSSGNTIYF
clone_size: .; d_call: .; j_call: TRBJ2-3; v_call: TRBV29-1; cdr3_nt: TGCAGCGCCGCCCCAGATACGCAGTATTTT; cdr3_aa: CSAAPDTQYF
clone_size: once; d_call: .; j_call: TRBJ2-7; v_call: TRBV2; cdr3_nt: TGTGCCAGCGGGCAGGGTGTAGGCGAGCAGTACTTC; cdr3_aa: CASGQGVGEQYF
clone_size: .; d_call: .; j_call: TRBJ2-5; v_call: TRBV30; cdr3_nt: TGTGCCTGGAGTGTTGGACAGCAAGAGACCCAGTACTTC; cdr3_aa: CAWSVGQQETQYF
clone_size: .; d_call: TRBD2; j_call: TRBJ2-2; v_call: TRBV15; cdr3_nt: TGTGCCACCAGCAGAGATCCTAGCGGGAGTACCGGGGAGCTGTTTTTT; cdr3_aa: CATSRDPSGSTGELFF
clone_size: .; d_call: .; j_call: TRBJ2-7; v_call: TRBV29-1; cdr3_nt: TGCAGCGCCGTAAGAGGGAGCTACGAGCAGTACTTC; cdr3_aa: CSAVRGSYEQYF
clone_size: .; d_call: TRBD2; j_call: TRBJ2-3; v_call: TRBV5-6; cdr3_nt: TGTGCCAGCAGCTTGGTAGGCCAGCGGGAGACAGATACGCAGTATTTT; cdr3_aa: CASSLVGQRETDTQYF
clone_size: .; d_call: .; j_call: TRBJ1-2; v_call: TRBV19; cdr3_nt: TGTGCCAGTAACTCCCCTACAGGGAATCGGGACTATGGCTACACCTTC; cdr3_aa: CASNSPTGNRDYGYTF
clone_size: many; d_call: .; j_call: TRBJ2-5; v_call: TRBV29-1; cdr3_nt: TGCAGCGTTGCGAGGGGCCAAGAGACCCAGTACTTC; cdr3_aa: CSVARGQETQYF
clone_size: .; d_call: TRBD2; j_call: TRBJ2-5; v_call: TRBV2; cdr3_nt: TGTGCCAGCACCTGGGGACTAGCGGGTCGAGAGACCCAGTACTTC; cdr3_aa: CASTWGLAGRETQYF
clone_size: .; d_call: .; j_call: TRBJ1-2; v_call: TRBV5-1; cdr3_nt: TGCGCCAGCAGCTTGGCTCGGCCCACCGAAGGCTACACCTTC; cdr3_aa: CASSLARPTEGYTF
clone_size: .; d_call: .; j_call: TRBJ2-5; v_call: TRBV6-5; cdr3_nt: TGTGCCAGCACTCCACCGGGGTCCAAAGGGGAGACCCAGTACTTC; cdr3_aa: CASTPPGSKGETQYF
clone_size: .; d_call: .; j_call: TRBJ2-5; v_call: TRBV7-2; cdr3_nt: TGTGCCAGCAGCTTAGGGCTGCACCAAGAGACCCAGTACTTC; cdr3_aa: CASSLGLHQETQYF
clone_size: .; d_call: TRBD2; j_call: TRBJ2-3; v_call: TRBV5-1; cdr3_nt: TGCGCCAGCAGCTTGGGACTAGCGTCCCAAACGCAGTATTTT; cdr3_aa: CASSLGLASQTQYF
clone_size: .; d_call: TRBD2; j_call: TRBJ2-7; v_call: TRBV10-3; cdr3_nt: TGTGCCATCAGTCAAGGGACTAGCGGATACGAGCAGTACTTC; cdr3_aa: CAISQGTSGYEQYF
clone_size: .; d_call: TRBD1; j_call: TRBJ1-1; v_call: TRBV11-3; cdr3_nt: TGTGCCAGCAGCAAGCAGTCGACAGGGGATAAGACTGAAGCTTTCTTT; cdr3_aa: CASSKQSTGDKTEAFF
clone_size: .; d_call: .; j_call: TRBJ1-1; v_call: TRBV30; cdr3_nt: TGTGCCTGGATCCAAACGAACACTGAAGCTTTCTTT; cdr3_aa: CAWIQTNTEAFF
clone_size: .; d_call: TRBD2; j_call: TRBJ2-1; v_call: TRBV28; cdr3_nt: TGTGCCAGCAGCACCCCAGCGGGAGCCTACAATGAGCAGTTCTTC; cdr3_aa: CASSTPAGAYNEQFF
clone_size: .; d_call: .; j_call: TRBJ2-1; v_call: TRBV7-8; cdr3_nt: TGTGCCAGCAGCTTGACCGGGACGCCGAATGAGCAGTTCTTC; cdr3_aa: CASSLTGTPNEQFF
clone_size: .; d_call: .; j_call: TRBJ2-3; v_call: TRBV18; cdr3_nt: TGTGCCAGCTCACCATCACTAGGCGCCACAGATACGCAGTATTTT; cdr3_aa: CASSPSLGATDTQYF
clone_size: .; d_call: .; j_call: TRBJ1-6; v_call: TRBV30; cdr3_nt: TGTGCCTGGAATAGACAGAATTCACCCCTCCACTTT; cdr3_aa: CAWNRQNSPLHF
clone_size: .; d_call: .; j_call: TRBJ1-4; v_call: TRBV5-5; cdr3_nt: TGTGCCAGCAGCTTACATTACAGGGATAGAAATGAAAAACTGTTTTTT; cdr3_aa: CASSLHYRDRNEKLFF
clone_size: .; d_call: TRBD1; j_call: TRBJ1-1; v_call: TRBV4-1; cdr3_nt: TGCGCCAGCAGCCGGACAGGAGCCAACACTGAAGCTTTCTTT; cdr3_aa: CASSRTGANTEAFF
clone_size: .; d_call: .; j_call: TRBJ1-2; v_call: TRBV20-1; cdr3_nt: TGCAGTGCTCCCGTAAGGGGTGGCTACACCTTC; cdr3_aa: CSAPVRGGYTF
clone_size: .; d_call: TRBD2; j_call: TRBJ2-1; v_call: TRBV15; cdr3_nt: TGTGCCACCAGCAGAGGAGGACTAGCGGGAATCAACAATGAGCAGTTCTTC; cdr3_aa: CATSRGGLAGINNEQFF
clone_size: .; d_call: TRBD1; j_call: TRBJ1-3; v_call: TRBV30; cdr3_nt: TGTGCCTGGAGTGTAAAGGCAGGGGGAAACACCATATGTTTT; cdr3_aa: CAWSVKAGGNTICF
clone_size: .; d_call: TRBD1; j_call: TRBJ1-2; v_call: TRBV7-9; cdr3_nt: TGTGCCAGCAGCTTCGGACAGGGAGATGGCTACACCTTC; cdr3_aa: CASSFGQGDGYTF
clone_size: .; d_call: .; j_call: TRBJ1-5; v_call: TRBV30; cdr3_nt: TGTGCCTGGGCGAGGTCCTACAATCAGCCCCAGCATTTT; cdr3_aa: CAWARSYNQPQHF
clone_size: many; d_call: TRBD2; j_call: TRBJ2-7; v_call: TRBV27; cdr3_nt: TGTGCCAGCAGTACCGGGACTAGCTTTTCGGTTTGGCAGTACTTC; cdr3_aa: CASSTGTSFSVWQYF
clone_size: few; d_call: TRBD2; j_call: TRBJ2-5; v_call: TRBV7-8; cdr3_nt: TGTGCCAGCAGCTTCTCCGGGAGGGCACAAGAGACCCAGTACTTC; cdr3_aa: CASSFSGRAQETQYF
clone_size: .; d_call: TRBD1; j_call: TRBJ2-7; v_call: TRBV7-3; cdr3_nt: TGTGCCAGCAGCAGGAGACAGGGGGGCGAGCAGTACTTC; cdr3_aa: CASSRRQGGEQYF
clone_size: .; d_call: .; j_call: TRBJ1-2; v_call: TRBV7-9; cdr3_nt: TGTGCCAGCAGCTTATTGCAGGGATCATATGGTGGCTACACCTTC; cdr3_aa: CASSLLQGSYGGYTF
clone_size: .; d_call: .; j_call: TRBJ1-5; v_call: TRBV28; cdr3_nt: TGTGCCAGCAGTTTCCGTAATGGGCAGCCCCAGCATTTT; cdr3_aa: CASSFRNGQPQHF